Following are 19 T cell receptor beta chains from one sample sequenced in a study of blood T cell repertoires in COVID-19. Method: immunoSEQ multiplex PCR; TCRdb's copy keeps in-frame clones and lacks some. The sample has more than 300,000 clones, around 83% seen once; the top ten hold approximately 5.4%. The sequenced sample was PBMCs or T cells enriched from blood (not recorded which). The source is a woman between 50 and 59 years old who had recovered from COVID-19.

This chain connects TRBV19 to TRBJ1-2; possibly TRBD1 for D (6 bases). The CDR3 sequence is 14 residues long. Germline assignment: CDR1 LNHDA and CDR2 SQIVND (reference sequence). The V gene lost 5 bases and the J gene lost 2 bases, with 12 bases spanning the gap. The CDR3 region is CASSLFGQNYGYTF. CDR3 DNA: TGTGCCAGTAGTCTATTTGGACAGAACTATGGCTACACCTTC.

The gene calls are TRBV5-1 and TRBJ1-1; D is perhaps TRBD1 (6 bases). Germline CDR1 is SGHRS and CDR2 is YFSETQ. Trimming cost V 3 bases and J 4 bases, with 16 bases left between them. This CDR3 contains 15 residues. In nucleotides, the CDR3 is TGCGCCAGCAGCTCGCAACAGGGTATAGGCACTGAAGCTTTCTTT. This translates into CASSSQQGIGTEAFF.

The rearrangement uses TRBV14 and TRBJ2-2; 7 nucleotides line up with TRBD1. CDR1 and CDR2 from the germline V gene are SGHDN and FVKESK. Trimming took 5 bases from V and 2 from J; bases not matched to a gene: 5. The CDR3 has 15 residues. As DNA, the CDR3 is TGTGCCAGCAGCTACCGACAGGGCAACACCGGGGAGCTGTTTTTT. Translating gives CASSYRQGNTGELFF.

V is TRBV4-3 and J is TRBJ1-2; 8 bases match TRBD1. The CDR3 length is 15 residues. V was clipped by 3 bases and J by 4 bases; unmatched bases: 7. Germline V gene data show CDR1 as LGHNA and CDR2 as YSLEER. CDR3 protein: CASSHRGQGIYGYTF. DNA for the CDR3: TGCGCCAGCAGCCACAGGGGGCAGGGTATCTATGGCTACACCTTC.

The chain carries TRBV4-1 and TRBJ1-1, with D tentatively TRBD1 (6 bases). This CDR3 region has 13 residues. Per germline, CDR1 MGHRA and CDR2 YSYEKL. Trimming pared 4 bases from V and 10 bases from J, leaving 16 bases between. CDR3 DNA sequence: TGCGCCAGCAGCCCGACAGGCGTGAGGGTAGCTTTCTTT. This translates into CASSPTGVRVAFF.

This clone was counted once. CDR3 nucleotides: TGTGCCACCAGCAGAGAAGTGGCGGGAGGGGCCTACGAGCAGTACTTC. This encodes CATSREVAGGAYEQYF. The gene calls are TRBV15 and TRBJ2-7, with 9 bases identical to TRBD2. CDR1 LNHNV and CDR2 YYDKDF come from the germline V gene (reference sequence). Trimming at V came to 0 bases and at J to 2 bases, leaving 5 bases not matched to a gene. This CDR3 has 16 residues.

The rearrangement links TRBV7-9 to TRBJ1-2; D gene unclear. Germline lookup yields CDR1 SEHNR and CDR2 FQNEAQ (reference sequence). The CDR3 is made up of 12 amino acids. V was shortened by 0 bases and J by 4 bases, with 3 bases between the two germline ends. CDR3 amino acids: CASSLAVYGYTF. The CDR3 DNA sequence: TGTGCCAGCAGCTTAGCCGTCTATGGCTACACCTTC.

The rearrangement uses TRBV9 and TRBJ2-5, with TRBD2 as a possible D gene (7 bases). Per the germline V gene, CDR1 is SGDLS and CDR2 is YYNGEE. The CDR3 extends over 17 amino acids. Trimming stripped 0 bases from V and 1 base from J, with 16 bases between. CDR3: CASSVALEGGLQETQYF. In DNA form, the CDR3 reads TGTGCCAGCAGCGTAGCTTTAGAGGGGGGGCTCCAAGAGACCCAGTACTTC.

This sequence joins TRBV4-3 and TRBJ2-1; D not resolved. The CDR3 consists of 13 residues. Germline V CDR1 and CDR2: LGHNA, YSLEER. V was clipped by 2 bases and J by 4 bases, with 6 bases between them. Here the CDR3 reads CASSQLRYNEQFF. The CDR3 bases are TGCGCCAGCAGCCAACTCCGGTACAATGAGCAGTTCTTC.

This clone was recorded only once. This chain connects TRBV3-1 (or the pseudogene TRBV3-2) to TRBJ1-1; TRBD1 is a possible D gene (5 bases). The V gene's germline CDR1 is LGHDT and CDR2 YNNKEL (reference sequence). The V end was cut by 0 bases, the J end by 1 base, with 15 bases between. The CDR3 covers 17 residues. CDR3 region: CASSQDKTGRSNTEAFF. As DNA, the CDR3 is TGTGCCAGCAGCCAAGATAAAACAGGACGCTCGAACACTGAAGCTTTCTTT.

The chain combines TRBV5-1 with TRBJ1-5; 7 nucleotides agree with TRBD1. J was trimmed by 1 base and V by 0 bases; bases with no gene match: 1. There are 15 residues in the CDR3. The germline gives CDR1 SGHRS, CDR2 YFSETQ. DNA for the CDR3: TGCGCCAGCAGCTTGGGGGGACAGAGCAATCAGCCCCAGCATTTT. Translating gives CASSLGGQSNQPQHF. Based on the CDR3 plus reference TRBV5-1 and TRBJ1-5, the full variable domain is KAGVTQTPRYLIKTRGQQVTLSCSPISGHRSVSWYQQTPGQGLQFLFEYFSETQRNKGNFPGRFSGRQFSNSRSEMNVSTLELGDSALYLCASSLGGQSNQPQHFGDGTRLSIL.

The chain joins TRBV27 to TRBJ2-7, with TRBD2 matching over 11 bases. The CDR3 runs 14 residues. The germline V gene encodes CDR1 MNHEY and CDR2 SMNVEV (reference sequence). The J segment lost 4 bases and the V segment lost 7 bases, leaving 6 bases of the junction unmatched. The DNA for the CDR3 is TGTGCCAGCAAAGCGGGACTAGCGGCTTACGAGCAGTACTTC. It translates to CASKAGLAAYEQYF.

The chain recombines TRBV6-5 with TRBJ2-7, with D maybe TRBD2 (5 bases). Looked up from germline, CDR1 is MNHEY and CDR2 is SVGAGI. V lost 5 bases to trimming and J lost 5 bases, with 10 bases between them. The CDR3 sequence is 12 residues long. CDR3 nucleotide sequence: TGTGCCAGCAGTATAAGAGGGAACGAGCAGTACTTC. It translates to CASSIRGNEQYF.

The chain combines TRBV11-3 with TRBJ2-7, with 9 bases that match TRBD1. This CDR3 spans 15 amino acids. The germline CDR1 and CDR2 sequences are SGHNT and YENEEA. J gave up 5 bases and V 5 bases, and 10 bases lay outside the gene matches. The CDR3 region is CASSQTGTGFHEQYF. The CDR3 nucleotides read TGTGCCAGCAGCCAAACCGGGACAGGGTTCCACGAGCAGTACTTC.

The sample holds one count of this clone. This chain uses TRBV3-1 (or the pseudogene TRBV3-2) with TRBJ2-1, with 11 nucleotides matching TRBD2. J gave up 7 bases and V 0 bases, and 5 bases lay outside the gene matches. Per germline, CDR1 LGHDT and CDR2 YNNKEL (reference sequence). The CDR3 has 16 residues. The CDR3 loop is CASSQEGGLAENEQFF. The CDR3 region has the DNA TGTGCCAGCAGCCAAGAAGGGGGACTAGCGGAAAATGAGCAGTTCTTC.

This clone appeared once. The CDR3 here is CASSQADTYNEQFF. The CDR3 DNA is TGCGCCAGCAGCCAGGCGGATACCTACAATGAGCAGTTCTTC. This chain links TRBV4-1 with TRBJ2-1; D gene uncertain. This CDR3 region has 14 residues. Germline lookup yields CDR1 MGHRA and CDR2 YSYEKL. Trimming took off 3 bases at V and 2 bases at J, with 8 bases between the two ends.

This clone was seen a handful of times. The chain joins TRBV19 to TRBJ1-6; 8 bases map to TRBD1. CDR1 LNHDA and CDR2 SQIVND come from the germline V gene (reference sequence). The CDR3 covers 14 residues. The ends lost 6 bases at V and 7 bases at J; junction bases unmatched: 5. In nucleotides, the CDR3 is TGTGCCAGTAGGCTGACAGGGGAGAATTCACCCCTCCACTTT. Amino acid sequence: CASRLTGENSPLHF. The full variable domain, in which reference TRBV19 and TRBJ1-6 provide the parts outside the CDR3, is DGGITQSPKYLFRKEGQNVTLSCEQNLNHDAMYWYRQDPGQGLRLIYYSQIVNDFQKGDIAEGYSVSREKKESFPLTVTSAQKNPTAFYLCASRLTGENSPLHFGNGTRLTVT.

This chain connects TRBV3-1 (or the pseudogene TRBV3-2) to TRBJ1-2; no reliable D call. CDR1 and CDR2 (germline): LGHDT, YNNKEL (reference sequence). CDR3 size: 13 residues. V lost 1 base, J lost 4 bases, and 7 bases lay in between. CDR3 in amino acids: CASSQVTSYGYTF. The CDR3 DNA follows: TGTGCCAGCAGCCAAGTTACAAGCTATGGCTACACCTTC.

V and J are TRBV30 and TRBJ2-2, with TRBD2 identical over 8 bases. The trim removed 7 bases at V and 2 bases at J, leaving 3 bases unmatched. The V gene's germline CDR1 is GTSNPN and CDR2 SVGIG (reference sequence). The CDR3 sequence is 13 residues long. DNA of the CDR3: TGTGCCTTAACTAGCGGTAACACCGGGGAGCTGTTTTTT. It encodes CALTSGNTGELFF.